Presented here are 21 T cell receptor beta chains from one specimen sequenced in a study of CDR3 diversity in severe acne. TCRdb re-called the PCR reads through MiXCR, storing one row per CDR3 protein. The sample consists of about 84,000 distinct CDR3 sequences, 45% to 55% of them appearing once. Sequencing was done on a sample of blood. Receptor source: a male donor in good health, without acne.

By sample fraction, this clonotype is medium-sized. The chain is built from TRBV2 and TRBJ1-2, with TRBD1 identical over 8 bases. The CDR3 spans 13 residues. The J segment lost 4 bases and the V segment lost 5 bases, leaving 3 bases of the junction unmatched. Per germline, CDR1 SNHLY and CDR2 FYNNEI. The CDR3 loop is CASSRQGSYGYTF. CDR3 in DNA: TGTGCCAGCAGTCGACAGGGGTCCTATGGCTACACCTTC.

Turning to this clonotype: The conserved closing phenylalanine or tryptophan is absent in this CDR3, likely reflecting a read error. Because the CDR3's place on the DNA is in doubt, the DNA is left out and the CDR3 is given as listed by TCRdb. The chain's CDR3 is CASSYRSV. The chain couples TRBV6-5 to TRBJ1-4. CDR1 is MNHEY, CDR2 SVGAGI, per germline. A total of 8 residues make up the CDR3, ends included.

This clonotype was seen ten or more times. Germline and junction disagree at one end, which may indicate a read error. This chain uses TRBV19 with TRBJ2-2; D may be TRBD2 (7 bases). Germline V gives CDR1 LNHDA, CDR2 SQIVND (reference sequence). The CDR3 is 16 residues long. The CDR3 DNA sequence: TGTGCGAGTAGGGGGGGGGGGCAGAGTAACACCGGGGAGCTGTTTTTT. It is translated as CASRGGGQSNTGELFF.

The chain couples TRBV9 to TRBJ2-2; possibly TRBD2 for D (6 bases). This CDR3 has 15 residues. Deletions cut 3 bases from V and 1 base from J, with 10 bases between. Germline-derived CDR1 and CDR2 are SGDLS and YYNGEE. The CDR3 is CASSAGTGNTGELFF. Written as DNA, the CDR3 is TGTGCCAGCAGCGCCGGGACTGGGAACACCGGGGAGCTGTTTTTT.

This CDR3 is CASSVGGRGSPLHF. The CDR3 DNA is TGTGCCAGCAGCGTAGGAGGGAGGGGTTCACCCCTCCACTTT. V gene TRBV9 combines with J gene TRBJ1-6; weak D call: TRBD1 (5 bases). Germline CDR1 is SGDLS and CDR2 is YYNGEE. V was shortened by 0 bases and J by 9 bases, with 10 bases between the two germline ends. The CDR3 spans 14 residues.

There are many counts of this clonotype. V usage is TRBV7-8 and J usage is TRBJ1-2; 7 bases are a match to TRBD1. The CDR3 runs 14 residues. V was pared by 1 base and J by 4 bases, with 3 bases of the junction left unmatched. Germline CDR1 reads SGHVS; CDR2 reads FQNEAQ. CDR3 amino acids: CASSLGQGAYGYTF. As DNA, the CDR3 is TGTGCCAGCAGCTTAGGACAGGGTGCCTATGGCTACACCTTC.

This chain links TRBV13 with TRBJ2-1; tentatively, D is TRBD1 (6 bases). V was trimmed by 0 bases and J by 9 bases, leaving 9 bases between them. CDR1 and CDR2 from the germline V gene are PRHDT and FYEKMQ (reference sequence). The CDR3 totals 13 residues. In DNA, the CDR3 is TGTGCCAGCAGCTTAGGGGGGGCGAGTGAGCAGTTCTTC. Translation: CASSLGGASEQFF.

J is TRBJ1-5 and V is TRBV6-5; TRBD1 matches at 8 bases. The germline V gene has CDR1 MNHEY and CDR2 SVGAGI. V gave up 0 bases and J gave up 2 bases; unmatched junction bases: 6. This CDR3 is built from 17 residues. The CDR3 loop reads CASSYSNGQGGNQPQHF. DNA of the CDR3: TGTGCCAGCAGTTACTCGAACGGACAGGGAGGCAATCAGCCCCAGCATTTT.

CDR3 region: CASTWGRSNGQPQHF. The CDR3 DNA reads as TGTGCCAGCACTTGGGGGAGATCGAATGGTCAGCCCCAGCATTTT. V gene TRBV2 combines with J gene TRBJ1-5; maybe TRBD1 (5 bases). CDR3 length: 15 residues. V shed 7 bases and J shed 6 bases, with 19 bases lying between them. Per germline, CDR1 SNHLY and CDR2 FYNNEI. Together with reference TRBV2 and TRBJ1-5, the CDR3 gives the full variable domain: EPEVTQTPSHQVTQMGQEVILRCVPISNHLYFYWYRQILGQKVEFLVSFYNNEISEKSEIFDDQFSVERPDGSNFTLKIRSTKLEDSAMYFCASTWGRSNGQPQHFGDGTRLSIL.

The V call is TRBV18, the J call TRBJ1-5; TRBD1 agrees at 7 bases. The J segment lost 7 bases and the V segment lost 4 bases, leaving 4 bases of the junction unmatched. Germline CDR1 is KGHSH and CDR2 is LQKENI. This CDR3 region has 13 residues. The CDR3 DNA sequence: TGTGCCAGCTCACGCGACAGGGACCAGCCCCAGCATTTT. Translating gives CASSRDRDQPQHF.

The table lists this clonotype with a few counts. The J gene is TRBJ1-2, the V gene TRBV2; TRBD1 agrees at 7 bases. Germline values: CDR1 SNHLY, CDR2 FYNNEI. Trimming took 6 bases from V and 6 from J; bases not matched to a gene: 7. The CDR3 has 13 amino acids. CDR3 residues: CASSLKTGNGYTF. DNA for the CDR3: TGTGCCAGCAGCTTAAAGACAGGGAATGGCTACACCTTC.

In this sample, this clonotype turned up many times. The rearrangement links TRBV5-8 to TRBJ1-6; TRBD1 might be the D (5 bases). V lost 0 bases to trimming and J lost 4 bases, with 8 bases between them. The CDR3 loop spans 15 amino acids. Germline V gene sequence: CDR1 SGHTS, CDR2 YDEGEE. The CDR3 region is CASSLDPGYNSPLHF. The CDR3 DNA is TGTGCCAGCAGCTTGGACCCAGGGTATAATTCACCCCTCCACTTT.

Many counts were recorded for this clonotype. This sequence joins TRBV7-9 and TRBJ1-5; no firm D call. The V gene's germline CDR1 is SEHNR and CDR2 FQNEAQ (reference sequence). The CDR3 runs to 13 residues. Trimming stripped 0 bases from V and 5 bases from J, with 5 bases between. CDR3 in DNA: TGTGCCAGCAGCTTAGCTGGGGATCAGCCCCAGCATTTT. It encodes CASSLAGDQPQHF.

This clonotype was counted ten times or more. The chain is built from TRBV25-1 and TRBJ2-4, with a possible D match to TRBD1 (5 bases). Trimming left V 8 bases short and J 8 bases short, with 16 bases between. The CDR3 is 13 residues long. CDR1 MGHDK and CDR2 SYGVNS come from the germline V gene. The CDR3 loop reads CASQPPGWDIQYF. DNA for the CDR3: TGTGCCAGCCAGCCCCCAGGGTGGGACATTCAGTACTTC.

This clonotype has ten or more counts. The chain employs TRBV19 and TRBJ1-4, with D uncertain. This CDR3 has 14 residues. Trimming stripped 6 bases from V and 0 bases from J, with 8 bases between. CDR1 LNHDA and CDR2 SQIVND come from the germline V gene (reference sequence). The CDR3 coding sequence is TGTGCCAGTAGCAACGGAGCAACTAATGAAAAACTGTTTTTT. Its translation: CASSNGATNEKLFF.

This clonotype has just one count. The gene calls are TRBV11-2 and TRBJ2-7, with TRBD2 matching 8 bases. This CDR3 is built from 17 residues. Germline trimming cut 1 base from V and 0 bases from J; bases unmatched to any gene: 8. Germline lookup yields CDR1 SGHAT and CDR2 FQNNGV. CDR3 DNA: TGTGCCAGCAGCTTAGTGCCGGGGGGGAGGCTCTCCTACGAGCAGTACTTC. Its translation: CASSLVPGGRLSYEQYF.

This clonotype was seen many times. The junction shows a germline mismatch at one end, possibly a read error. The rearrangement uses TRBV20-1 and TRBJ2-7; TRBD1 aligns across 7 bases. The CDR3 runs 12 residues. The germline gives CDR1 DFQATT, CDR2 SNEGSKA (reference sequence). DNA of the CDR3: TGCGGTGCCAGCGGACAGGCCTACGGGCAGTACTTC. Translation: CGASGQAYGQYF.

This clonotype was seen many times. The chain joins TRBV6-6 to TRBJ2-1; TRBD2 aligns across 9 bases. This CDR3 is built from 16 residues. Germline V CDR1 and CDR2: MNHNY, SVGAGI (reference sequence). The V gene end was trimmed by 0 bases and the J gene end by 3 bases; junction bases not matched to a gene: 3. The CDR3 DNA reads as TGTGCCAGCAGTTACTCACCTAGCGGGGACTACAATGAGCAGTTCTTC. Its translation is CASSYSPSGDYNEQFF.

Ten or more counts support this clonotype. The gene calls are TRBV6-1 and TRBJ2-1; 11 bases align to TRBD2. Germline V gene data show CDR1 as MNHNS and CDR2 as SASEGT. V lost 7 bases and J lost 13; bases outside the gene matches: 15. The CDR3 totals 15 residues. Here the CDR3 reads CASNPGTSGLSPQFF. In DNA form, the CDR3 reads TGTGCCAGCAATCCCGGGACTAGCGGTCTCTCCCCCCAGTTCTTC.

This clonotype was seen a handful of times. V and J are TRBV24-1 and TRBJ1-5; TRBD1 agrees at 7 bases. Germline values: CDR1 KGHDR, CDR2 SFDVKD. The trim removed 3 bases at V and 0 bases at J, leaving 4 bases unmatched. This CDR3 contains 16 residues. The CDR3 region has the DNA TGTGCCACCAGTGATACCACAGGGGATAGCAATCAGCCCCAGCATTTT. This codes for CATSDTTGDSNQPQHF.

J is TRBJ2-7 and V is TRBV11-2; D is ambiguous. V shed 6 bases and J shed 2 bases, with 14 bases lying between them. The CDR3 runs 14 residues. The V gene's germline CDR1 is SGHAT and CDR2 FQNNGV. DNA for the CDR3: TGTGCCAGCAGGCTAGGCACGCCCCCCTACGAGCAGTACTTC. Encoded protein: CASRLGTPPYEQYF.